A single sample gave rise to the 24 T cell receptor beta chains below, sequenced in a study of blood T cell repertoires in COVID-19. The assay was immunoSEQ multiplex PCR, and TCRdb's table has in-frame clones only and misses some. Among about 30,000 clones listed, 85% to 95% were seen once. The sample comprised peripheral blood. These receptors originate from a man aged 60 to 75 with active or convalescent COVID-19.

The chain employs TRBV5-1 and TRBJ1-5; D gene uncertain. Trimming took 0 bases from V and 3 from J, leaving 7 bases between them. The CDR3 has 14 residues. In germline, CDR1 is SGHRS, CDR2 YFSETQ. CDR3 loop: CASSLAGNNQPQHF. The CDR3 nucleotides are TGCGCCAGCAGCTTGGCGGGGAACAATCAGCCCCAGCATTTT.

The V call is TRBV7-9, the J call TRBJ1-6; perhaps TRBD1 as D (5 bases). Germline V gives CDR1 SEHNR, CDR2 FQNEAQ (reference sequence). This CDR3 comprises 17 residues. Deletions cut 2 bases from V and 2 bases from J, with 13 bases between. CDR3 sequence (DNA): TGTGCCAGCAGCTTAACCCCCCCAGGGCCCTATAATTCACCCCTCCACTTT. It translates to CASSLTPPGPYNSPLHF.

The chain combines TRBV7-3 with TRBJ2-7; 13 bases fit TRBD2. V shed 5 bases and J 6 bases; nucleotides not matched to a gene: 13. The CDR3 loop spans 17 amino acids. CDR1 and CDR2 from the germline V gene are SGHTA and FQGTGA. This chain's CDR3 is CASSPDRGLAGPLEQYF. The CDR3 coding sequence is TGTGCCAGCAGCCCCGACAGGGGACTAGCGGGGCCGCTCGAGCAGTACTTC.

CDR3 protein: CASNSLAGNYNEQFF. As DNA, the CDR3 is TGTGCCAGCAACTCCCTAGCGGGGAATTACAATGAGCAGTTCTTC. V usage is TRBV11-2 and J usage is TRBJ2-1; TRBD2 agrees at 9 bases. J lost 4 bases, V lost 7 bases, and 8 bases had no gene match. Germline V gene lookup returns CDR1 SGHAT and CDR2 FQNNGV. CDR3 length: 15 residues. The full variable domain, its missing parts supplied by reference TRBV11-2 and TRBJ2-1, is EAGVAQSPRYKIIEKRQSVAFWCNPISGHATLYWYQQILGQGPKLLIQFQNNGVVDDSQLPKDRFSAERLKGVDSTLKIQPAKLEDSAVYLCASNSLAGNYNEQFFGPGTRLTVL.

This clone appeared once. V gene TRBV11-2 combines with J gene TRBJ2-5; TRBD2 matches at 10 bases. The CDR3 loop spans 15 amino acids. Germline V gene lookup returns CDR1 SGHAT and CDR2 FQNNGV. With 9 bases clipped from V and 5 bases from J, the junction kept 12 bases outside the gene matches. The CDR3 nucleotides read TGTGCCAGTGAAGCGGGGGGGCGAGACGAGGAGACCCAGTACTTC. The encoded protein is CASEAGGRDEETQYF. Supplemented by reference TRBV11-2 and TRBJ2-5, the full variable domain reads EAGVAQSPRYKIIEKRQSVAFWCNPISGHATLYWYQQILGQGPKLLIQFQNNGVVDDSQLPKDRFSAERLKGVDSTLKIQPAKLEDSAVYLCASEAGGRDEETQYFGPGTRLLVL.

V usage is TRBV7-3 and J usage is TRBJ2-1; D not certain. The V end lost 5 bases, the J end lost 9 bases, and 14 bases lay between the germline ends. The CDR3 runs to 13 residues. Germline V gene data show CDR1 as SGHTA and CDR2 as FQGTGA. The CDR3 protein is CASSIKTVGEQFF. CDR3 bases: TGTGCCAGCAGCATAAAGACTGTAGGTGAGCAGTTCTTC.

The sample holds one count of this clone. The chain has TRBV6-4 and TRBJ1-6; TRBD1 might be the D (5 bases). Germline CDR1 MRHNA, CDR2 SNTAGT. Trimming cost V 6 bases and J 10 bases, with 13 bases left between them. The CDR3 totals 13 residues. The CDR3 is CASRDSPVSPLHF. In nucleotides, the CDR3 is TGTGCCAGCAGAGACAGCCCGGTATCACCCCTCCACTTT.

V gene TRBV2 combines with J gene TRBJ2-7, with 9 nucleotides matching TRBD1. Looked up from germline, CDR1 is SNHLY and CDR2 is FYNNEI. V lost 3 bases and J lost 0; bases outside the gene matches: 3. This CDR3 region has 15 residues. This chain's CDR3 is CASSEGQGFSYEQYF. For the CDR3, the DNA is TGTGCCAGCAGTGAGGGACAGGGTTTCTCCTACGAGCAGTACTTC. Supplemented by reference TRBV2 and TRBJ2-7, the full variable domain reads EPEVTQTPSHQVTQMGQEVILRCVPISNHLYFYWYRQILGQKVEFLVSFYNNEISEKSEIFDDQFSVERPDGSNFTLKIRSTKLEDSAMYFCASSEGQGFSYEQYFGPGTRLTVT.

The chain joins TRBV11-2 to TRBJ1-1; possibly TRBD1 for D (5 bases). V was shortened by 0 bases and J by 4 bases, with 24 bases between the two germline ends. The CDR3 consists of 19 residues. The germline gives CDR1 SGHAT, CDR2 FQNNGV. The CDR3 here is CASSLDPIQDRLLITEAFF. CDR3 nucleotide sequence: TGTGCCAGCAGCTTAGATCCCATTCAAGACAGACTCCTCATCACTGAAGCTTTCTTT.

This rearrangement joins TRBV3-1 (or the pseudogene TRBV3-2) to TRBJ1-5, with 12 nucleotides matching TRBD1. CDR1 is LGHDT, CDR2 YNNKEL, per germline (reference sequence). CDR3 length equals 19 residues. Trimming took 0 bases from V and 5 from J; bases not matched to a gene: 11. CDR3 loop: CASSQDQIRGQGAYQPQHF. The CDR3, as DNA: TGTGCCAGCAGCCAAGATCAAATTAGGGGACAGGGGGCCTATCAGCCCCAGCATTTT.

The chain joins TRBV9 to TRBJ1-4, with 7 bases fitting TRBD1. The ends lost 3 bases at V and 2 bases at J; junction bases unmatched: 1. Per germline, CDR1 SGDLS and CDR2 YYNGEE. This CDR3 is 14 amino acids long. CDR3 nucleotides: TGTGCCAGCAGCGCAGGGGGGACTAATGAAAAACTGTTTTTT. This translates into CASSAGGTNEKLFF.

The chain joins TRBV11-2 to TRBJ2-1; 8 bases agree with TRBD1. Germline trimming cut 0 bases from V and 9 bases from J; bases unmatched to any gene: 4. The CDR3 sequence is 14 residues long. Germline-derived CDR1 and CDR2 are SGHAT and FQNNGV. The CDR3 region is CASSLDRGRGEQFF. In DNA form, the CDR3 reads TGTGCCAGCAGCTTAGACAGGGGGCGGGGTGAGCAGTTCTTC.

The chain recombines TRBV5-1 with TRBJ2-7; D not resolved. Germline lookup yields CDR1 SGHRS and CDR2 YFSETQ. CDR3 length: 14 residues. V lost 2 bases and J 0 bases, leaving 9 bases between the germline ends. The CDR3 DNA sequence: TGCGCCAGCAGCTTTAACAGCCTCTCCTACGAGCAGTACTTC. The encoded protein is CASSFNSLSYEQYF.

V usage is TRBV5-1 and J usage is TRBJ1-1; possible D gene TRBD1, 6 bases. CDR1 and CDR2 from the germline V gene are SGHRS and YFSETQ. The CDR3 spans 14 residues. With 6 bases removed from V and 5 bases from J, the gap between germline ends came to 17 bases. The CDR3 DNA reads TGCGCCAGCAACCAGGGTTTAGGGGGAACTGAAGCTTTCTTT. Translation: CASNQGLGGTEAFF. Drawing the rest from reference TRBV5-1 and TRBJ1-1, the complete variable domain is KAGVTQTPRYLIKTRGQQVTLSCSPISGHRSVSWYQQTPGQGLQFLFEYFSETQRNKGNFPGRFSGRQFSNSRSEMNVSTLELGDSALYLCASNQGLGGTEAFFGQGTRLTVV.

This clone occurred a few times. The chain combines TRBV25-1 with TRBJ1-4; TRBD1 might be the D (6 bases). Germline CDR1 and CDR2: MGHDK and SYGVNS. The CDR3 contains 13 residues. Trimming shortened V by 8 bases and J by 4 bases, and 11 bases separated the two germline ends. This CDR3 reads CASGQQGNEKLFF. The CDR3 DNA reads TGTGCCAGCGGCCAACAGGGTAATGAAAAACTGTTTTTT.

The V and J genes are TRBV2 and TRBJ2-1; the match to TRBD1 covers 7 bases. The length of the CDR3 is 14 residues. Germline CDR1 and CDR2: SNHLY and FYNNEI. V gave up 5 bases and J gave up 8 bases; unmatched junction bases: 9. The CDR3 DNA follows: TGTGCCAGCAGTATAAGACAGGGTAACGATGAGCAGTTCTTC. Translation: CASSIRQGNDEQFF. The variable domain in full, completed from reference TRBV2 and TRBJ2-1, reads EPEVTQTPSHQVTQMGQEVILRCVPISNHLYFYWYRQILGQKVEFLVSFYNNEISEKSEIFDDQFSVERPDGSNFTLKIRSTKLEDSAMYFCASSIRQGNDEQFFGPGTRLTVL.

This clone was seen once. The genes are TRBV5-1 and TRBJ2-3; TRBD2 aligns across 8 bases. V gave up 2 bases and J gave up 4 bases; unmatched junction bases: 6. This CDR3 contains 15 residues. The V gene's germline CDR1 is SGHRS and CDR2 YFSETQ. The chain's CDR3 is CASSFNGRGSDTQYF. DNA of the CDR3: TGCGCCAGCAGCTTTAACGGGAGGGGGTCAGATACGCAGTATTTT. Full variable domain (outside the CDR3, taken from reference TRBV5-1 and TRBJ2-3): KAGVTQTPRYLIKTRGQQVTLSCSPISGHRSVSWYQQTPGQGLQFLFEYFSETQRNKGNFPGRFSGRQFSNSRSEMNVSTLELGDSALYLCASSFNGRGSDTQYFGPGTRLTVL.

The V call is TRBV5-8, the J call TRBJ1-4; TRBD1 is a possible D gene (6 bases). The CDR3 covers 14 residues. CDR1 and CDR2 (germline): SGHTS, YDEGEE. Trimming took 3 bases from V and 10 from J, leaving 16 bases between them. CDR3 amino acids: CASSSWGGRGKLFF. CDR3 sequence (DNA): TGTGCCAGCAGCTCCTGGGGGGGCCGTGGAAAACTGTTTTTT.

The rearrangement links TRBV6-5 to TRBJ1-5, with a tentative D call TRBD1 (6 bases). CDR1 is MNHEY, CDR2 SVGAGI, per germline. The CDR3 totals 12 residues. V shed 8 bases and J shed 3 bases, with 8 bases lying between them. The CDR3 DNA sequence: TGTGCCAGCGGACAGCACAATCAGCCCCAGCATTTT. This codes for CASGQHNQPQHF.

This clone appeared once. This chain links TRBV6-5 with TRBJ1-3; 9 nucleotides agree with TRBD1. The CDR3 covers 14 residues. Germline-derived CDR1 and CDR2 are MNHEY and SVGAGI. Trimming cost V 6 bases and J 8 bases; bases outside gene matches: 8. Written as DNA, the CDR3 is TGTGCCAGCAGACCACAGGGGGCGTTATACACCATATATTTT. Translation gives CASRPQGALYTIYF.

The rearrangement joins TRBV15 to TRBJ2-5; D gene ambiguous. The V and J ends lost 0 bases and 3 bases respectively, with 11 bases between them. This CDR3 has 15 amino acids. Germline CDR1 is LNHNV and CDR2 is YYDKDF (reference sequence). CDR3 region: CATSRDPTNKETQYF. The DNA for the CDR3 is TGTGCCACCAGCAGAGATCCGACAAATAAAGAGACCCAGTACTTC.

The rearrangement links TRBV18 to TRBJ2-3; no reliable D call. V was shortened by 0 bases and J by 0 bases, with 10 bases between the two germline ends. Germline V gene lookup returns CDR1 KGHSH and CDR2 LQKENI. There are 16 residues in the CDR3. The CDR3, as DNA: TGTGCCAGCTCACCACCGAAGACTCTTAGCACAGATACGCAGTATTTT. Translating gives CASSPPKTLSTDTQYF.

This clone has only one observation. CDR3: CASSFFTYEQYF. The CDR3 DNA sequence: TGTGCCAGCAGCTTCTTTACCTACGAGCAGTACTTC. V gene TRBV5-6 combines with J gene TRBJ2-7, with no clear D. V gave up 2 bases and J gave up 2 bases, with 5 bases separating them. The CDR3 extends over 12 amino acids. From germline, CDR1 is SGHDT and CDR2 YYEEEE.

The CDR3 region is CASSQRDRQNTEAFF. CDR3 nucleotide sequence: TGTGCCAGCAGCCAGCGGGACAGACAGAACACTGAAGCTTTCTTT. J is TRBJ1-1 and V is TRBV3-1 (or the pseudogene TRBV3-2), with 7 bases fitting TRBD1. This CDR3 region has 15 residues. V gave up 3 bases and J gave up 1 base; unmatched junction bases: 5. Looked up from germline, CDR1 is LGHDT and CDR2 is YNNKEL (reference sequence).